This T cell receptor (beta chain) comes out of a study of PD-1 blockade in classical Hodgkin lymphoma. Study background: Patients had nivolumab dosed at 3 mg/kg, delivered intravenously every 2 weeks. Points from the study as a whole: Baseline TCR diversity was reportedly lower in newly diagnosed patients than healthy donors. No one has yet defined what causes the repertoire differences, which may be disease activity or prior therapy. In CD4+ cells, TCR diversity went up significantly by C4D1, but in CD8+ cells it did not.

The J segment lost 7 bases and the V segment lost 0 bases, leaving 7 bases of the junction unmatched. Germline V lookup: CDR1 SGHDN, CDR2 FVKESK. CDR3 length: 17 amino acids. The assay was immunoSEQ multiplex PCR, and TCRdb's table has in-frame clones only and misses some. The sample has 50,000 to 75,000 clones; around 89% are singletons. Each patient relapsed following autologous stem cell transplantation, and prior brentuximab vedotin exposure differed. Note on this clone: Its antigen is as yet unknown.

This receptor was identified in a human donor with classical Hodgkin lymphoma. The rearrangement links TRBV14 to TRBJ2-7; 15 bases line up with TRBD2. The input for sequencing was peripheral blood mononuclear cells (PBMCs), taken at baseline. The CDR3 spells CASSQDLGLAGGHEQYF. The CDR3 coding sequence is TGTGCCAGCAGCCAAGATCTCGGACTAGCGGGGGGGCATGAGCAGTACTTC.